The 8 T cell receptor beta chains below were found in one sample sequenced in a study of blood T cells in healthy people across ages. The second PCR ran roughly 6 to 11 cycles with a sample-barcoded 5' primer and J-beta primers. From the 5' RACE reads, TCRdb called clonotypes with MiXCR, one entry per CDR3 protein. The sample lists about 760,000 distinct CDR3 sequences, around 25% occurring once. The same sample was also studied in work on T cells of mothers and their children.

The sequenced sample consisted of blood. These receptors came from a boy between 10 and 17 years old in good health.

This chain joins TRBV15 and TRBJ2-5; 7 bases match TRBD1. The CDR3 covers 13 residues. After removal of 7 bases from V and 5 bases from J, the junction contained 7 bases not matched to a gene. Germline V lookup: CDR1 LNHNV, CDR2 YYDKDF (reference sequence). The DNA of the CDR3 is TGTGCCACCACCAAGACAGGGCTGGAGACCCAGTACTTC. Its translation: CATTKTGLETQYF.

This clonotype was counted at least ten times. The chain links TRBV27 to TRBJ2-4; 9 bases agree with TRBD1. This CDR3 contains 14 residues. Trimming at V came to 5 bases and at J to 4 bases, leaving 3 bases not matched to a gene. Germline lookup yields CDR1 MNHEY and CDR2 SMNVEV (reference sequence). The CDR3 loop reads CASSLGTGKNIQYF. The CDR3 nucleotides are TGTGCCAGCAGTCTTGGGACAGGGAAAAACATTCAGTACTTC.

This clonotype has ten or more counts. The chain combines TRBV3-1 with TRBJ1-4; 9 bases match TRBD1. The CDR3 is 13 residues long. The ends lost 6 bases at V and 7 bases at J; junction bases unmatched: 3. Germline assignment: CDR1 LGHDT and CDR2 YNNKEL (reference sequence). This CDR3 is CASSQDRGEKLFF. CDR3 coding DNA: TGTGCCAGCAGTCAGGACAGGGGTGAAAAACTGTTTTTT.

This clonotype was observed a handful of times. V is TRBV19 and J is TRBJ2-7; 10 bases align to TRBD1. Germline CDR1 LNHDA, CDR2 SQIVND (reference sequence). The CDR3 consists of 15 residues. J lost 1 base, V lost 4 bases, and 4 bases had no gene match. CDR3 protein: CASSKGGQGSYEQYF. The CDR3, as DNA: TGTGCCAGTAGTAAGGGGGGACAGGGGTCCTACGAGCAGTACTTC.

DNA for the CDR3: TGCGCCAGCAGCCAAGGGGGGTTTACGCAGTATTTT. Translation gives CASSQGGFTQYF. The chain is built from TRBV5-1 and TRBJ2-3; perhaps D is TRBD1 or TRBD2 (6 bases each). This CDR3 is built from 12 residues. Trimming took off 4 bases at V and 8 bases at J, with 11 bases between the two ends. Germline V gene data show CDR1 as SGHRS and CDR2 as YFSETQ.

J is TRBJ2-5 and V is TRBV5-1; 12 nucleotides agree with TRBD2. The V segment lost 1 base and the J segment 5 bases; nucleotides outside the gene matches: 9. CDR3 size: 17 residues. Germline loops: CDR1 SGHRS, CDR2 YFSETQ. DNA for the CDR3: TGCGCCAGCAGCTTGTCTAGCGGGAGGGCCAAGGGGGAGACCCAGTACTTC. Translating gives CASSLSSGRAKGETQYF.

CDR3 sequence (DNA): TGTGCCAGCAGTTCTAGCAGGGGGACGCCCTCCTACGAGCAGTACTTC. Residues: CASSSSRGTPSYEQYF. The chain uses TRBV11-3 and TRBJ2-5; 7 positions match TRBD1. The J call may be mistaken, given a closer DNA end match to TRBJ2-7. The CDR3 is 16 amino acids. From germline, CDR1 is SGHNT and CDR2 YENEEA.

V and J are TRBV15 and TRBJ1-4; no clear D. V shed 5 bases and J shed 7 bases, with 20 bases lying between them. The CDR3 covers 16 residues. Germline CDR1 is LNHNV and CDR2 is YYDKDF (reference sequence). CDR3 residues: CATSGRSWTGREKLFF. The CDR3 bases are TGTGCCACCAGCGGACGGTCCTGGACGGGTCGTGAAAAACTGTTTTTT.